The source of this T cell receptor (beta chain) is a study of blood T cell repertoires in COVID-19. Some clones are missing from TCRdb's copy, which holds only in-frame ones; the method was immunoSEQ multiplex PCR. The sample lists some 500,000 clones; 85% to 90% were seen once. V was clipped by 4 bases and J by 6 bases; unmatched bases: 3. Germline V gene data show CDR1 as SNHLY and CDR2 as FYNNEI. The CDR3 is 14 residues long. Cohort 3 donors counted as recovered after two negative PCRs, clearance, or resolved symptoms. This chain links TRBV2 with TRBJ1-4; 9 bases map to TRBD1. Sequencing input: PBMCs or T cells enriched from blood (not recorded which). The sequence was collected from a woman aged 40-49 years who had recovered from COVID-19. The CDR3 loop reads CASSVDRGDEKLFF. CDR3 bases: TGTGCCAGCAGTGTCGACAGGGGGGATGAAAAACTGTTTTTT.